This T cell receptor (beta chain) was documented in a study of blood T cell repertoires in COVID-19. About the research overall: Acute and convalescent COVID-19 samples came from the United States, Italy and Spain. From T cells, B-cell-depleted T cells, or PBMCs came the material, which was cDNA or gDNA.

Germline V lookup: CDR1 SEHNR, CDR2 FQNEAQ (reference sequence). Deletions cut 1 base from V and 6 bases from J, with 15 bases between. This CDR3 region has 15 residues. Authors' methods: For nucleated cells, counts were estimated from reference gene primer amplification. TCRdb's copy holds only in-frame clones and misses some; the assay was immunoSEQ multiplex PCR. For V, J and clone size, that table is used; D and trimming come from the DNA. The sample lists approximately 670,000 clones, around 90% occurring once. The clonotype was recovered from a woman under 30 with acute or convalescent COVID-19. The chain uses TRBV7-9 and TRBJ1-1, with D unresolved. Sequenced material: peripheral blood. The CDR3 nucleotides read TGTGCCAGCAGCTTAGTTCTTAATGCGGGGTCTGAAGCTTTCTTT. Protein sequence: CASSLVLNAGSEAFF.